The source of this T cell receptor beta chain is a study of T-cell reconstitution after alpha-beta-depleted transplantation in children. The ends were cut back, 6 bases at V and 3 bases at J, with 6 bases in the middle. The length of the CDR3 is 12 residues. Study outcomes and limitations: Newly made T cells mostly supplied T-cell counts and diversity one year after transplant.

TCRbeta library construction was performed incorporating unique molecular identifiers. TCRdb independently ran MiXCR on the PCR reads; one entry per CDR3 protein. This table holds about 220,000 distinct CDR3 sequences, approximately 15% found once. This clonotype was counted only a few times. Antigen unknown. Possible read error: a much larger clone is one base away. The sequence was obtained from a male patient aged 2-9 years who had a stem cell transplant for acute lymphoblastic leukemia, so the T cells may come from the graft donor. The chain joins TRBV12-3 or TRBV12-4 to TRBJ2-1; no clear D gene. This specimen was PBMCs, mostly from graft donor cells, taken 360 days after TCRalphabeta/CD19-depleted stem cell transplant. The CDR3 is CASSLNYNEQFF. The DNA of the CDR3 is TGTGCCAGCAGCTTGAACTACAATGAGCAGTTCTTC.